The rows below give T cell receptor beta chains drawn from one sample of a study of blood T cell repertoires in COVID-19. The protocol was immunoSEQ multiplex PCR, while the TCRdb copy is restricted to in-frame clones and leaves out a portion. The table lists 90,000 to 100,000 clones, more than 65% of them singletons. What was sequenced was peripheral blood. The receptors originated from a man aged 55 to 69 with acute or convalescent COVID-19. CDR3s include the opening cysteine and the closing phenylalanine or tryptophan. The D gene is left open where the match is weak. Not all rows give a size; the values are once, few, many and, for expanded clones, a class.

D gene	clone size	J gene	V gene	CDR3 DNA	CDR3 protein
TRBD2	NA	TRBJ2-7	TRBV6-2/TRBV6-3	TGTGCCAGCAGTTACTCCACAGTGCTAACCGGGCTAGCGGGGCCCTACGAGCAGTACTTC	CASSYSTVLTGLAGPYEQYF
TRBD1	NA	TRBJ2-1	TRBV18	TGTGCCAGCTCACAGTCCGGACAGGGTTCCAATGAGCAGTTCTTC	CASSQSGQGSNEQFF
NA	once	TRBJ1-6	TRBV28	TGTGCCAGCAGTTCCCCGCAAAGGACAAGCCCCCTCCACTTT	CASSSPQRTSPLHF
NA	NA	TRBJ1-5	TRBV6-5	TGTGCCAGTACCCCAGAGGTTATTCAGCCCCAGCATTTT	CASTPEVIQPQHF
TRBD1	NA	TRBJ2-7	TRBV6-5	TGTGCCAGCAGTTTTCGACAGGGGGCAGAGTACGAGCAGTACTTC	CASSFRQGAEYEQYF
NA	NA	TRBJ2-7	TRBV5-1	TGCGCCAGCAGCTTGGTTCCAGGGGACGAGCAGTACTTC	CASSLVPGDEQYF
NA	NA	TRBJ2-6	TRBV2	TGTGCCAGCAGTCAACAGATCTCTGGGGCCAACGTCCTGACTTTC	CASSQQISGANVLTF
NA	NA	TRBJ1-1	TRBV9	TGTGCCAGCAGCGTAGAGGGGGATTGGGGCACTGAAGCTTTCTTT	CASSVEGDWGTEAFF
NA	NA	TRBJ1-1	TRBV18	TGTGCCAGCTCACCAAGACAGGCAGTGGCTACTGAAGCTTTCTTT	CASSPRQAVATEAFF
NA	NA	TRBJ1-3	TRBV7-9	TGTGCCAGCAGCTCCCCCGGACAGGGAAACACCATATATTTT	CASSSPGQGNTIYF
NA	NA	TRBJ2-2	TRBV4-3	TGCGCCAGCAGCCGAGGCCGGGGCGGGGAGCTGTTTTTT	CASSRGRGGELFF
TRBD1	NA	TRBJ2-7	TRBV9	TGTGCCAGCAGCGTTTCGACAGGGGGCAACGGCGAGCAGTACTTC	CASSVSTGGNGEQYF
NA	NA	TRBJ2-5	TRBV6-2/TRBV6-3	TGTGCCAGCAGTTCTACTCGGGAGACCCAGTACTTC	CASSSTRETQYF
TRBD1	NA	TRBJ1-2	TRBV7-9	TGTGCCAGCAGCGGAACAGGGGTCGGCTACACCTTC	CASSGTGVGYTF
NA	NA	TRBJ1-2	TRBV12-3/TRBV12-4	TGTGCCAGCAGTTTACAGGTTGGCTACACCTTC	CASSLQVGYTF
NA	NA	TRBJ2-7	TRBV6-6	TGTGCCAGCAGCCCCGGAAACCTCGAGGATCCATACGAGCAGTACTTC	CASSPGNLEDPYEQYF
NA	NA	TRBJ1-1	TRBV5-4	TGTGCCAGCAGCTCTAGGGGGGGCGAGTCGGCTTTCTTT	CASSSRGGESAFF
TRBD1	NA	TRBJ1-1	TRBV2	TGTGCCAGCAGTGGACAGGGGGGAGGCACTGAAGCTTTCTTT	CASSGQGGGTEAFF
NA	NA	TRBJ1-5	TRBV9	TGTGCCAGCAGCGCCGGGTATAGCAATCAGCCCCAGCATTTT	CASSAGYSNQPQHF
NA	NA	TRBJ1-5	TRBV6-1	TGTGCCAGCAGTGTCGGACAGCCCTATAGCAATCAGCCCCAGCATTTT	CASSVGQPYSNQPQHF
NA	NA	TRBJ1-6	TRBV7-2	TGTGCCAGCAGCTTAGGAGTAGGAGGCAACTCACCCCTCCACTTT	CASSLGVGGNSPLHF
NA	NA	TRBJ2-3	TRBV3-1/TRBV3-2	TGTGCCAGCAGCCAAGATCGGTTAGATACGCAGTATTTT	CASSQDRLDTQYF
NA	NA	TRBJ2-5	TRBV4-1	TGCGCCAGCAGCCAAGAAGAACAGGGTGAGACCCAGTACTTC	CASSQEEQGETQYF
TRBD2	NA	TRBJ2-3	TRBV5-4	TGTGCCAGCAGCTTGGGGGCAAAAAGCGGGACCACAGATACGCAGTATTTT	CASSLGAKSGTTDTQYF
TRBD2	NA	TRBJ2-2	TRBV7-3	TGTGCCAGCAGCCCTCGCTCTGGCGGGAGCCGGCCCGGGGAGCTGTTTTTT	CASSPRSGGSRPGELFF
TRBD2	many	TRBJ2-7	TRBV7-4	TGTGCCAGCAGCTCCAAGGGACTAGCGGTCTACGAGCAGTACTTC	CASSSKGLAVYEQYF
TRBD1	NA	TRBJ2-1	TRBV5-4	TGTGCCAGCAGGCTAGGGACAGGGGGCTACCGGAATGAGCAGTTCTTC	CASRLGTGGYRNEQFF
TRBD1	NA	TRBJ1-1	TRBV18	TGTGCCAGCTCACCAGGGACAGGGTCTAACACTGAAGCTTTCTTT	CASSPGTGSNTEAFF
NA	NA	TRBJ1-4	TRBV4-1	TGCGCCAGCAGCCGAGAACCGGGACTGAGGAATGAAAAACTGTTTTTT	CASSREPGLRNEKLFF
NA	NA	TRBJ1-1	TRBV6-4	TGTGCCAGCAGTGGGACAGCGTTTCAAATGAACACTGAAGCTTTCTTT	CASSGTAFQMNTEAFF
NA	few	TRBJ1-1	TRBV27	TGTGCCAGCAGTTTAATAGGGCCAGGGGCCGCTTTCTTT	CASSLIGPGAAFF
NA	NA	TRBJ2-1	TRBV19	TGTGCCAGTAGTATTGATCCTAGCTTGAATGAGCAGTTCTTC	CASSIDPSLNEQFF
TRBD2	NA	TRBJ2-3	TRBV9	TGTGCCAGCAGCTATAGCGGGGCTAGCACAGATACGCAGTATTTT	CASSYSGASTDTQYF
NA	once	TRBJ1-4	TRBV3-1/TRBV3-2	TGTGCCAGCAGCCGACTCGGCGGGGGGCTCGGTAATGAAAAACTGTTTTTT	CASSRLGGGLGNEKLFF
NA	NA	TRBJ2-7	TRBV21-1	TGTGCCAGCCTCCTTAACTACGAGCAGTACTTC	CASLLNYEQYF
TRBD2	NA	TRBJ2-5	TRBV19	TGTGCCAGTCACGGGACTAGCGGGGGGGCGTGGGAGACCCAGTACTTC	CASHGTSGGAWETQYF
NA	once	TRBJ2-2	TRBV5-1	TGCGCCAGCAGCTTGCTAGGGGTAGGCGGGGAGCTGTTTTTT	CASSLLGVGGELFF
NA	few	TRBJ2-1	TRBV11-3	TGTGCCAGCAGCTTAGATGGGACAAGGGAGGGCAATGAGCAGTTCTTC	CASSLDGTREGNEQFF
TRBD1	NA	TRBJ2-2	TRBV19	TGTGCCAGTGCCCGGGACAGGGGCCCGACCGGGGAGCTGTTTTTT	CASARDRGPTGELFF
TRBD1	NA	TRBJ1-2	TRBV13	TGTGCCAGCAGCTCAAACAGGGGTTGGGGCTACACCTTC	CASSSNRGWGYTF